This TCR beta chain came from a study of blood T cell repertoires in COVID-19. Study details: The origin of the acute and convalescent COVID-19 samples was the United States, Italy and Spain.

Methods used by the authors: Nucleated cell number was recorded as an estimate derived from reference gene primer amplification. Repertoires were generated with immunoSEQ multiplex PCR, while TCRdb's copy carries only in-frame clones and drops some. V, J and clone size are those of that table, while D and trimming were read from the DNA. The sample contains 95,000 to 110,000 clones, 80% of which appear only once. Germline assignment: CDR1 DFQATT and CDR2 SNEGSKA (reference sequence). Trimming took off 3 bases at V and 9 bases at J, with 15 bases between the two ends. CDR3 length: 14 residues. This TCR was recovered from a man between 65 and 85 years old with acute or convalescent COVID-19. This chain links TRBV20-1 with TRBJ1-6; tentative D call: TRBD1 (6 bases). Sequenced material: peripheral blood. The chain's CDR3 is CSASPGTRSSPLHF. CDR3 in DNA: TGCAGTGCTAGTCCCGGGACACGGAGTTCACCCCTCCACTTT.